This is a list of T cell receptor beta chains from one sample in a study of shared clonotypes between healthy human individuals. The table came from immunoSEQ multiplex PCR; TCRdb's copy has only in-frame clones and leaves some out. In the table there are over a million clones, 95% to 99% of which are singletons. The sequencing sample was made of naive CD4+ T cells sorted from blood. Receptors originate from a man aged 25 to 45 in good health. Both conserved end residues are part of each CDR3. The D gene is left open where the match is weak. Expanded clones get a size class; other rows say once, few or many, or leave the size out.

J | size | D | V | CDR3 | DNA
TRBJ2-2 | . | . | TRBV2 | CASSEALRGSNTGELFF | TGTGCCAGCAGTGAAGCGCTTCGGGGCTCGAACACCGGGGAGCTGTTTTTT
TRBJ2-3 | . | . | TRBV27 | CASSLLRTDTQYF | TGTGCCAGCAGTTTATTACGCACAGATACGCAGTATTTT
TRBJ2-3 | . | . | TRBV14 | CASSQEVGGPSYTDTQYF | TGTGCCAGCAGCCAAGAGGTTGGGGGACCCAGCTACACAGATACGCAGTATTTT
TRBJ2-7 | . | . | TRBV7-2 | CASSLLQSYEQYF | TGTGCCAGCAGCTTATTACAGTCCTACGAGCAGTACTTC
TRBJ2-2 | . | TRBD2 | TRBV25-1 | CASAASGRWSGELFF | TGTGCCAGCGCCGCTAGCGGGAGGTGGTCCGGGGAGCTGTTTTTT
TRBJ2-2 | . | . | TRBV5-1 | CASSLVGGVNTGELFF | TGCGCCAGCAGCTTGGTTGGAGGAGTCAACACCGGGGAGCTGTTTTTT
TRBJ1-1 | . | TRBD1 | TRBV5-1 | CASGIQGMDTEAFF | TGCGCCAGCGGCATACAGGGGATGGACACTGAAGCTTTCTTT
TRBJ1-1 | . | . | TRBV19 | CASNRWNTEAFF | TGTGCCAGCAACCGGTGGAACACTGAAGCTTTCTTT
TRBJ1-2 | . | . | TRBV6-1 | CASMVHREDGYTF | TGTGCCAGCATGGTGCACAGGGAGGATGGCTACACCTTC
TRBJ2-3 | . | . | TRBV27 | CASSLSLGTQYF | TGTGCCAGCAGTTTATCACTGGGGACGCAGTATTTT
TRBJ2-3 | once | . | TRBV30 | CAWRLADTQYF | TGTGCCTGGAGGTTGGCAGATACGCAGTATTTT
TRBJ1-4 | . | TRBD1 | TRBV2 | CASDSGQGFEKLFF | TGTGCCAGTGACTCTGGACAGGGGTTTGAAAAACTGTTTTTT
TRBJ1-1 | . | . | TRBV25-1 | CATFKNTEAFF | TGTGCGACCTTCAAGAACACTGAAGCTTTCTTT
TRBJ2-5 | . | . | TRBV10-1 | CASSDLQETQYF | TGCGCCAGCAGTGATCTTCAAGAGACCCAGTACTTC
TRBJ2-2 | . | . | TRBV29-1 | CSYTSTGPGELFF | TGCAGCTACACAAGCACAGGGCCCGGGGAGCTGTTTTTT
TRBJ2-2 | . | . | TRBV7-8 | CASSLKDDTGELFF | TGTGCCAGCAGCTTAAAGGACGACACCGGGGAGCTGTTTTTT
TRBJ2-2 | . | . | TRBV6-6 | CASSYSGGGNTGELFF | TGTGCCAGCAGTTACTCCGGCGGCGGGAACACCGGGGAGCTGTTTTTT
TRBJ2-1 | . | TRBD2 | TRBV28 | CASITGGSGSYNEQFF | TGTGCCAGTATAACGGGAGGGAGTGGCTCCTACAATGAGCAGTTCTTC
TRBJ2-2 | once | . | TRBV18 | CASSPTTSPNTGELFF | TGTGCCAGCTCACCGACTACTAGCCCGAACACCGGGGAGCTGTTTTTT
TRBJ2-2 | . | . | TRBV21-1 | CASSKADRTGTGELFF | TGTGCCAGCAGCAAAGCGGACAGGACGGGGACCGGGGAGCTGTTTTTT
TRBJ1-4 | once | . | TRBV19 | CASSIGGAEKLFF | TGTGCCAGTTCCATAGGCGGAGCGGAAAAACTGTTTTTT
TRBJ2-1 | . | TRBD2 | TRBV29-1 | CSVPGTSGRTQFF | TGCAGCGTCCCCGGGACTAGCGGGAGAACGCAGTTCTTC
TRBJ2-7 | . | TRBD1 | TRBV29-1 | CSVGQGRGSYEQYF | TGCAGCGTGGGACAGGGGAGAGGCTCCTACGAGCAGTACTTC
TRBJ2-1 | . | TRBD2 | TRBV2 | CASSILAGGPGEQFF | TGTGCCAGCAGTATACTAGCGGGAGGGCCAGGGGAGCAGTTCTTC
TRBJ2-7 | . | . | TRBV20-1 | CSASPRWEQYF | TGCAGTGCTAGTCCCAGGTGGGAGCAGTACTTC